This TCR beta chain was identified during a study of Graves' ophthalmopathy and Graves' hyperthyroidism. General study points: With roughly 69% sensitivity and approximately 73% specificity, the model predicted ophthalmopathy progression. Blood also harbored most expanded thyroid clonotypes above 0.001 frequency.

The study amplified TCR beta CDR3 regions using RNA transcripts. Investigators did first-round RT-PCR with HTBI primers, then second-round multiplex PCR. TCRdb recomputed calls from the multiplex PCR reads with MiXCR, one row per CDR3 protein. The table includes fewer than 400,000 distinct CDR3 sequences, around 18% detected once. Losses at the gene ends were 5 bases for V and 2 bases for J; bases not matched to a gene: 5. Germline-derived CDR1 and CDR2 are ENHRY and SYGVKD. This CDR3 has 14 residues. Ophthalmopathy cases showed moderate-to-severe activity, scoring CAS ≥3 and NOSPECS ≥4, with duration under 3 months. This clonotype has ten or more counts. The antigen remains undetermined.

The sequence was collected from a woman aged 18 to 35 with Graves' ophthalmopathy. The source material was peripheral blood. V usage is TRBV10-3 and J usage is TRBJ1-1, with 7 bases fitting TRBD1. The DNA for the CDR3 is TGTGCCATCAGTCGAGGACAGGCTAACACTGAAGCTTTCTTT. Translating it yields CAISRGQANTEAFF.